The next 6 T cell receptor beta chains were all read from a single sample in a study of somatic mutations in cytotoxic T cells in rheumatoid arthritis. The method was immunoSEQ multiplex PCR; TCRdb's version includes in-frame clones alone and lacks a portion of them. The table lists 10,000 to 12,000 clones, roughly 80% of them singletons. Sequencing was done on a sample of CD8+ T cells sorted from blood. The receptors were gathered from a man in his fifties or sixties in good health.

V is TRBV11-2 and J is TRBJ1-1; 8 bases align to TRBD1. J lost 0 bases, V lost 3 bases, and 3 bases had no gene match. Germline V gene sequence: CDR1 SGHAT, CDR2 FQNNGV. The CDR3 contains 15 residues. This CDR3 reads CASSFRGHMNTEAFF. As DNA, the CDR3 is TGTGCCAGCAGCTTCAGGGGGCATATGAACACTGAAGCTTTCTTT.

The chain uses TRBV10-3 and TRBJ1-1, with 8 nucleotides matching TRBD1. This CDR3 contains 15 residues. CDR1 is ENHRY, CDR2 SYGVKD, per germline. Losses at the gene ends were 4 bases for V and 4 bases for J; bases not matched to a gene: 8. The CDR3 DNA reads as TGTGCCATCAGTGGTGTGACAGGGGTTTTCACTGAAGCTTTCTTT. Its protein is CAISGVTGVFTEAFF.

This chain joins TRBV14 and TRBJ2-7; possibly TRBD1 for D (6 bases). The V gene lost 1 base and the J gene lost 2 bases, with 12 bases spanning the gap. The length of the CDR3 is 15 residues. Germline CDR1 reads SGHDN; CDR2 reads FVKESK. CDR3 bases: TGTGCCAGCAGCCAAGTGGCAGGGGTAACCTACGAGCAGTACTTC. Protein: CASSQVAGVTYEQYF.

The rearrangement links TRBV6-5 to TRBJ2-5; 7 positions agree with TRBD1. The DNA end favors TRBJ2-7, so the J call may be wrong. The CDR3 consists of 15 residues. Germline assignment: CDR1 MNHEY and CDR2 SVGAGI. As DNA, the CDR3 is TGTGCCAGCAGTTACTCATTCGGGACAGACTACGAGCAGTACTTC. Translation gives CASSYSFGTDYEQYF.

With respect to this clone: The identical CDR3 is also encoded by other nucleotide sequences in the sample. CDR3 DNA sequence: TGTGCCAGCGCCTACACCCCAGAGGCCGGGGAGCTGTTTTTT. Its translation: CASAYTPEAGELFF. J is TRBJ2-2 and V is TRBV6-5; D is uncertain. The CDR3 extends over 14 amino acids. Germline CDR1 MNHEY, CDR2 SVGAGI. Trimming removed 8 bases from V and 6 bases from J, with 16 bases in between.

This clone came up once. The CDR3 DNA reads TGTGCCAGCAGTTACGTAGATGAGCAGTTCTTC. It translates to CASSYVDEQFF. The V gene is TRBV6-5, the J gene TRBJ2-1, with D hard to call. CDR1 is MNHEY and CDR2 is SVGAGI in the germline V gene. V dropped 2 bases and J dropped 8 bases, with 4 bases sitting between them. The CDR3 contains 11 residues.